One and the same sample provided the 25 T cell receptor beta chains below, sequenced in a study of regulatory T cells in long-lasting Graves disease. Through Arm-PCR of CDR3 regions and iRepertoire HTBI primers, TCR beta libraries were built. TCRdb reprocessed the multiplex PCR reads with MiXCR, giving one entry per CDR3 protein. The repertoire holds a few hundred thousand distinct CDR3 sequences, with 16% as singletons. Specified time point: newly diagnosed GD, antithyroid drugs for less than 3 months. Researchers made the TCR library from RNA that was extracted from PBMCs. The same specimen was also included in a second study, on T cells in Graves' hyperthyroidism and ophthalmopathy.

The sample here was peripheral blood mononuclear cells (PBMCs), taken at new diagnosis, from a patient treated with antithyroid drugs. These receptors all stem from a man in his forties with Graves disease.

This clonotype was counted between two and nine times. At one end, the junction sequence differs from germline, possibly due to a read error. V gene TRBV18 combines with J gene TRBJ2-4; D perhaps matches TRBD1 (5 bases). Germline-derived CDR1 and CDR2 are KGHSH and LQKENI. CDR3 size: 17 residues. DNA for the CDR3: TGTGTCAGCTCACCACCTCTGGACACCCTAGCCAAAAACATTCAGTACTTC. Translated, it gives CVSSPPLDTLAKNIQYF.

This clonotype was seen a handful of times. A much more abundant neighbour one base away suggests this may be a read error. The chain uses TRBV5-1 and TRBJ2-5, with unresolved D. The J call is in doubt because the DNA end fits TRBJ2-7 better. Germline V CDR1 and CDR2: SGHRS, YFSETQ. The CDR3 spans 13 residues. CDR3 DNA sequence: TGCGCCAGCAGCTTGGATACGGGTGGCGAGCAGTACTTC. This codes for CASSLDTGGEQYF.

V is TRBV6-9 and J is TRBJ2-4; no clear D gene. V dropped 3 bases and J dropped 1 base, with 10 bases sitting between them. Germline V lookup: CDR1 MNHGY, CDR2 SVAAGI. The CDR3 runs 15 residues. Written as DNA, the CDR3 is TGTGCCAGCAGTTACCTAGTGGGTGCCAAAAACATTCAGTACTTC. Residues: CASSYLVGAKNIQYF.

This clonotype was detected only a few times. The gene calls are TRBV5-1 and TRBJ1-2; possible D gene TRBD1, 5 bases. This CDR3 has 15 amino acids. Trimming removed 7 bases at V and 6 bases at J, with 22 bases between. The germline V gene encodes CDR1 SGHRS and CDR2 YFSETQ. As DNA, the CDR3 is TGCGCCAGCTGGGCCGGAGGGGAGGGCTATGATGGCTACACCTTC. It codes for CASWAGGEGYDGYTF.

This clonotype was seen a few times. The chain couples TRBV20-1 to TRBJ2-5; possible D gene TRBD2, 7 bases. CDR3 length: 14 residues. The germline V and J ends were trimmed by 0 bases and 4 bases, with 12 bases remaining between them. Germline CDR1 and CDR2: DFQATT and SNEGSKA (reference sequence). In DNA, the CDR3 is TGCAGTGCTAGAGATAGGGGGGGCGGAGAGACCCAGTACTTC. Its protein product is CSARDRGGGETQYF.

This clonotype was recorded at least ten times. The chain recombines TRBV3-1 with TRBJ2-5, with TRBD2 identical over 12 bases. Germline values: CDR1 LGHDT, CDR2 YNNKEL (reference sequence). After removal of 1 base from V and 3 bases from J, the junction contained 3 bases not matched to a gene. The CDR3 is made up of 16 amino acids. The CDR3 bases are TGTGCCAGCAGCCAAGGCCGGACTAGCGGGGAAGAGACCCAGTACTTC. Translation gives CASSQGRTSGEETQYF.

The chain's CDR3 is CASSRKTTDPSNSPLHF. The CDR3 region has the DNA TGTGCCAGCAGCCGTAAGACTACGGACCCCAGTAATTCACCCCTCCACTTT. The V gene is TRBV7-2, the J gene TRBJ1-6; no reliable D call. Trimming shortened V by 5 bases and J by 6 bases, and 20 bases separated the two germline ends. There are 17 residues in the CDR3. The germline gives CDR1 SGHTA, CDR2 FQGNSA. Variable domain in full (rest from reference TRBV7-2 and TRBJ1-6): GAGVSQSPSNKVTEKGKDVELRCDPISGHTALYWYRQSLGQGLEFLIYFQGNSAPDKSGLPSDRFSAERTGGSVSTLTIQRTQQEDSAVYLCASSRKTTDPSNSPLHFGNGTRLTVT.

This clonotype was seen repeatedly, ten times or more. This chain links TRBV2 with TRBJ2-5; TRBD1 might be the D (6 bases). Germline values: CDR1 SNHLY, CDR2 FYNNEI. Trimming shortened V by 6 bases and J by 5 bases, and 13 bases separated the two germline ends. The CDR3 is 13 residues long. This CDR3 reads CASSQGHWETQYF. In DNA, the CDR3 is TGTGCCAGCAGCCAGGGACATTGGGAGACCCAGTACTTC.

This clonotype was recorded at least ten times. The chain recombines TRBV9 with TRBJ1-5, with 7 bases that match TRBD1. Germline V lookup: CDR1 SGDLS, CDR2 YYNGEE. The junction had 3 bases not matched to a gene; V was cut back by 1 base and J by 5 bases. There are 14 residues in the CDR3. In DNA form, the CDR3 reads TGTGCCAGCAGCGTAACAGGGGACTATCAGCCCCAGCATTTT. Translating it yields CASSVTGDYQPQHF.

This clonotype was picked up a small number of times. The chain employs TRBV7-2 and TRBJ1-5, with unresolved D. The CDR3 runs 13 residues. Between the trimmed V and J ends, which lost 2 bases and 5 bases, there was a span of 7 bases. In germline, CDR1 is SGHTA, CDR2 FQGNSA. The CDR3 DNA reads TGTGCCAGCAGCTTAATCGTGGATCAGCCCCAGCATTTT. Protein: CASSLIVDQPQHF.

This clonotype was counted ten times or more. The chain links TRBV27 to TRBJ1-4, with 7 bases identical to TRBD1. The CDR3 spans 15 residues. With V trimmed by 5 bases and J by 0 bases, 3 bases remained unmatched. From germline, CDR1 is MNHEY and CDR2 SMNVEV (reference sequence). CDR3 nucleotide sequence: TGTGCCAGCAGTGGGACAGCAGCAACTAATGAAAAACTGTTTTTT. This codes for CASSGTAATNEKLFF.

This clonotype was detected many times. The rearrangement joins TRBV12-3 or TRBV12-4 to TRBJ1-6; D gene unclear. This CDR3 has 13 residues. V shed 6 bases and J shed 3 bases, with 6 bases lying between them. The CDR3 spells CASRGIYNSPLHF. The CDR3 nucleotides read TGTGCCAGCAGGGGGATCTATAATTCACCCCTCCACTTT.

This clonotype was seen many times. This chain uses TRBV5-6 with TRBJ2-7; possibly TRBD2 for D (6 bases). CDR1 is SGHDT and CDR2 is YYEEEE in the germline V gene. The CDR3 covers 14 residues. The germline V and J ends were trimmed by 0 bases and 6 bases, with 13 bases remaining between them. The CDR3 sequence is CASSLVRDFGEQYF. CDR3 sequence (DNA): TGTGCCAGCAGCTTGGTACGGGACTTCGGCGAGCAGTACTTC.

Only a few counts were recorded for this clonotype. The chain links TRBV9 to TRBJ2-5, with D maybe TRBD1 (5 bases). V was clipped by 0 bases and J by 2 bases, with 11 bases between them. The CDR3 spans 15 residues. The germline V gene has CDR1 SGDLS and CDR2 YYNGEE. DNA of the CDR3: TGTGCCAGCAGCGTAGAAGACAGACGACAAGAGACCCAGTACTTC. The encoded protein is CASSVEDRRQETQYF.

There are many counts of this clonotype. This chain uses TRBV29-1 with TRBJ2-4; D possibly corresponds to TRBD2 (7 bases). This CDR3 is 14 amino acids long. Germline loops: CDR1 SQVTM, CDR2 ANQGSEA. Trimming took off 0 bases at V and 8 bases at J, with 14 bases between the two ends. Written as DNA, the CDR3 is TGCAGCGTTGAAGAACAGGGACGGGGGGACATTCAGTACTTC. Translated, it gives CSVEEQGRGDIQYF.

This clonotype appeared many times. This rearrangement joins TRBV6-2 or TRBV6-3 to TRBJ2-1, with D hard to call. CDR1 and CDR2 from the germline V gene are MNHEY and SVGEGT. Trimming took off 5 bases at V and 3 bases at J, with 5 bases between the two ends. The length of the CDR3 is 12 residues. The CDR3, as DNA: TGTGCCAGCAGTACCGTCTACAATGAGCAGTTCTTC. Its translation is CASSTVYNEQFF.

This clonotype was detected many times. The rearrangement uses TRBV10-3 and TRBJ2-7; tentatively, D is TRBD2 (5 bases). Per the germline V gene, CDR1 is ENHRY and CDR2 is SYGVKD. With 0 bases removed from V and 6 bases from J, the gap between germline ends came to 18 bases. CDR3 length: 16 residues. As DNA, the CDR3 is TGTGCCATCAGTGAGTCCCGAAGGGAGTGGGCTCGCGAGCAGTACTTC. This translates into CAISESRREWAREQYF.

This chain connects TRBV7-9 to TRBJ2-7; 9 nucleotides line up with TRBD1. The CDR3 runs to 16 residues. Trimming removed 0 bases from V and 2 bases from J; junction bases left unmatched: 5. Germline V gene data show CDR1 as SEHNR and CDR2 as FQNEAQ (reference sequence). For the CDR3, the DNA is TGTGCCAGCAGCTTAGCGCTAGGACAGGGGCCCTACGAGCAGTACTTC. The encoded protein is CASSLALGQGPYEQYF.

This clonotype was counted at least ten times. The V and J genes are TRBV18 and TRBJ1-1; D may be TRBD1 (6 bases). The length of the CDR3 is 15 residues. CDR1 and CDR2 (germline): KGHSH, LQKENI. V was shortened by 2 bases and J by 4 bases, with 14 bases between the two germline ends. The DNA for the CDR3 is TGTGCCAGCTCACCAGGACTCCTGGGGGCCACTGAAGCTTTCTTT. Residues: CASSPGLLGATEAFF.

This clonotype was observed a handful of times. The V call is TRBV6-1, the J call TRBJ2-7; D unresolved. The V gene's germline CDR1 is MNHNS and CDR2 SASEGT. Deletions cut 8 bases from V and 0 bases from J, with 14 bases between. The CDR3 is 14 amino acids. This chain's CDR3 is CASCGYLSSYEQYF. CDR3 in DNA: TGTGCCAGCTGTGGCTACCTGAGCTCCTACGAGCAGTACTTC.

This clonotype has a count of ten or more. V and J are TRBV28 and TRBJ2-1, with D possibly TRBD1 on 5 matching bases. V was pared by 5 bases and J by 8 bases, with 10 bases between. The CDR3 covers 12 residues. From germline, CDR1 is MDHEN and CDR2 SYDVKM. In DNA form, the CDR3 reads TGTGCCAGCAGTCACGACAGCGATGAGCAGTTCTTC. It specifies CASSHDSDEQFF.

This clonotype was observed at least ten times. V and J are TRBV2 and TRBJ1-1; no reliable D call. Trimming shortened V by 3 bases and J by 7 bases, and 12 bases separated the two germline ends. The CDR3 is 13 residues long. Germline CDR1 and CDR2: SNHLY and FYNNEI. CDR3 DNA: TGTGCCAGCAGTGAGTCCGAGGCGGGTGAAGCTTTCTTT. This encodes CASSESEAGEAFF.

J is TRBJ2-1 and V is TRBV27; 12 nucleotides align to TRBD2. The CDR3 is made up of 15 amino acids. Germline V CDR1 and CDR2: MNHEY, SMNVEV (reference sequence). The junction had 7 bases not matched to a gene; V was cut back by 5 bases and J by 8 bases. The CDR3 is CASSPTSGGFDEQFF. The CDR3 bases are TGTGCCAGCAGTCCAACTAGCGGGGGGTTCGATGAGCAGTTCTTC.

This clonotype was seen a few times. The chain employs TRBV6-1 and TRBJ2-3; 12 nucleotides match TRBD2. CDR3 length: 17 residues. CDR1 and CDR2 (germline): MNHNS, SASEGT. V lost 5 bases to trimming and J lost 4 bases; unmatched junction nucleotides: 10. The CDR3 nucleotides are TGTGCCAGCAGTCCCTCCCTAGCGGGGGGGCCCCCAGATACGCAGTATTTT. Encoded protein: CASSPSLAGGPPDTQYF.

This clonotype was observed a few times. The CDR3 DNA reads as TGTGCCAGCAGCTTCCTGCCGAGGAGGGGGCTTGAAAAACTGTTTTTT. Its protein product is CASSFLPRRGLEKLFF. The chain couples TRBV5-4 to TRBJ1-4; 7 bases align to TRBD1. The CDR3 is 16 amino acids. V lost 2 bases to trimming and J lost 7 bases; unmatched junction nucleotides: 11. Germline assignment: CDR1 SGHNT and CDR2 YYREEE (reference sequence).